This T cell receptor (beta chain) was sequenced in a study of CD8 T cells in ankylosing spondylitis. V gave up 2 bases and J gave up 4 bases; unmatched junction bases: 4. This CDR3 region has 14 residues. Germline V CDR1 and CDR2: SGDLS, YYNGEE. This clonotype was seen repeatedly, ten times or more. TCRdb itself ran the 5' RACE reads through MiXCR, one entry per CDR3 protein. The sample records tens of thousands of distinct CDR3 sequences, around 2.8% being singletons. The chain couples TRBV9 to TRBJ2-3; the match to TRBD2 covers 7 bases. The sequenced sample was blood, either unsorted or a sorted T cell fraction (not recorded which). The clonotype comes from a male donor with ankylosing spondylitis or in good health (not recorded which). CDR3 amino acids: CASSVSGNSDTQYF. In nucleotides, the CDR3 is TGTGCCAGCAGCGTGAGCGGGAACTCAGATACGCAGTATTTT.